These 16 T cell receptor beta chains share one sample of origin, sequenced in a study of control samples from healthy donors and cancer patients. Produced via immunoSEQ multiplex PCR; TCRdb's table is partial and in-frame only. In the table there are about 100,000 clones, about 88% of which are singletons. Material for sequencing was blood. These receptor sequences come from a woman aged 45-60 years in good health.

In regard to this clone: Germline is not matched at one junction end, which may reflect a read error. This chain links TRBV6-1 with TRBJ2-1; D is unclear. The CDR3 is 12 residues long. The germline V gene has CDR1 MNHNS and CDR2 SASEGT. The CDR3, as DNA: TGTGCCAGCAGTGAACTATCGCATACCCAAGTCTTC. Translating it yields CASSELSHTQVF.

Only one count was recorded for this clone. The V call is TRBV27, the J call TRBJ2-5; 8 bases agree with TRBD2. V lost 4 bases to trimming and J lost 5 bases; unmatched junction nucleotides: 9. Germline V CDR1 and CDR2: MNHEY, SMNVEV (reference sequence). The CDR3 runs to 15 residues. The CDR3 reads CASSSNPGLGETQYF. CDR3 DNA sequence: TGTGCCAGCAGTTCCAATCCGGGACTAGGGGAGACCCAGTACTTC.

This chain links TRBV9 with TRBJ2-2; TRBD1 might be the D (5 bases). CDR3 length equals 14 residues. Germline CDR1 reads SGDLS; CDR2 reads YYNGEE. V lost 4 bases and J lost 5, with 12 bases in between. CDR3: CASSMKPGTGELFF. Here the CDR3 DNA reads TGTGCCAGCAGCATGAAACCAGGGACCGGGGAGCTGTTTTTT.

This chain connects TRBV6-2 or TRBV6-3 to TRBJ1-5, with TRBD1 matching over 11 bases. With V trimmed by 2 bases and J by 6 bases, 3 bases remained unmatched. Germline V gene lookup returns CDR1 MNHEY and CDR2 SVGEGT. This CDR3 has 15 residues. CDR3 in amino acids: CASSYLDRGLQPQHF. CDR3 DNA: TGTGCCAGCAGTTACCTGGACAGGGGGCTTCAGCCCCAGCATTTT.

This clone appeared a few times. The chain recombines TRBV19 with TRBJ2-2; no clear D gene. Trimming removed 10 bases at V and 6 bases at J, with 21 bases between. The germline V gene encodes CDR1 LNHDA and CDR2 SQIVND (reference sequence). The CDR3 length is 15 residues. CDR3: CATKEASWKPGELFF. As DNA, the CDR3 is TGTGCCACTAAAGAGGCGAGCTGGAAACCCGGGGAGCTGTTTTTT. Drawing the rest from reference TRBV19 and TRBJ2-2, the complete variable domain is DGGITQSPKYLFRKEGQNVTLSCEQNLNHDAMYWYRQDPGQGLRLIYYSQIVNDFQKGDIAEGYSVSREKKESFPLTVTSAQKNPTAFYLCATKEASWKPGELFFGEGSRLTVL.

The chain employs TRBV30 and TRBJ2-1; tentative D call: TRBD2 (7 bases). The length of the CDR3 is 13 residues. CDR1 and CDR2 (germline): GTSNPN, SVGIG (reference sequence). V gave up 3 bases and J gave up 7 bases, with 13 bases separating them. The chain's CDR3 is CAWSLGGGNEQFF. The CDR3 bases are TGTGCCTGGAGCTTAGGGGGGGGGAATGAGCAGTTCTTC.

This clone appeared once. The rearrangement links TRBV19 to TRBJ1-5, with TRBD1 matching 8 bases. The CDR3 extends over 15 amino acids. CDR1 is LNHDA and CDR2 is SQIVND in the germline V gene (reference sequence). V gave up 3 bases and J gave up 4 bases; unmatched junction bases: 5. The CDR3 bases are TGTGCCAGTAGTATTTCAGGGGGCCAGAATCAGCCCCAGCATTTT. This translates into CASSISGGQNQPQHF.

This sequence joins TRBV5-6 and TRBJ1-2; D remains unclear. Germline V gives CDR1 SGHDT, CDR2 YYEEEE. This CDR3 comprises 14 residues. V was pared by 0 bases and J by 2 bases, with 8 bases between. CDR3 sequence (DNA): TGTGCCAGCAGCTTGGGACGACGAAACTATGGCTACACCTTC. Translated: CASSLGRRNYGYTF.

This clone was observed once. This chain joins TRBV7-8 and TRBJ2-7, with 9 bases fitting TRBD1. Germline V gives CDR1 SGHVS, CDR2 FQNEAQ. J gave up 1 base and V 6 bases, and 4 bases lay outside the gene matches. CDR3 length: 14 residues. The CDR3 loop is CASSKGTGSYEQYV. The CDR3 DNA sequence: TGTGCCAGCAGTAAGGGGACAGGGTCCTACGAGCAGTACGTC.

The chain employs TRBV4-1 and TRBJ2-7; D uncertain. The CDR3 is 14 residues long. CDR1 and CDR2 (germline): MGHRA, YSYEKL. Trimming removed 0 bases at V and 2 bases at J, with 8 bases between. CDR3 residues: CASSQDHSTYEQYV. DNA for the CDR3: TGCGCCAGCAGCCAAGATCATAGCACCTACGAGCAGTACGTC.

The genes are TRBV2 and TRBJ2-2, with D possibly being TRBD1 (5 bases). Germline V gene data show CDR1 as SNHLY and CDR2 as FYNNEI. V lost 6 bases and J lost 1, with 21 bases in between. The CDR3 covers 18 residues. In nucleotides, the CDR3 is TGTGCCAGCAGAGAGGAAGGGGTGTGGGCCGTGAACACCGGGGAGCTGTTTTTT. Translation gives CASREEGVWAVNTGELFF. Drawing the rest from reference TRBV2 and TRBJ2-2, the complete variable domain is EPEVTQTPSHQVTQMGQEVILRCVPISNHLYFYWYRQILGQKVEFLVSFYNNEISEKSEIFDDQFSVERPDGSNFTLKIRSTKLEDSAMYFCASREEGVWAVNTGELFFGEGSRLTVL.

J is TRBJ1-5 and V is TRBV3-1 (or the pseudogene TRBV3-2), with D maybe TRBD1 (5 bases). Trimming cost V 2 bases and J 0 bases, with 11 bases left between them. Germline V gene data show CDR1 as LGHDT and CDR2 as YNNKEL (reference sequence). This CDR3 contains 16 residues. Here the CDR3 DNA reads TGTGCCAGCAGCCAATTCGGAGGGGTTAGCAATCAGCCCCAGCATTTT. Translating gives CASSQFGGVSNQPQHF.

The rearrangement joins TRBV11-2 to TRBJ1-1; 8 bases agree with TRBD1. Per the germline V gene, CDR1 is SGHAT and CDR2 is FQNNGV. The CDR3 is 15 amino acids. V shed 5 bases, J shed 7 bases, and the junction held 12 bases outside the gene matches. CDR3 sequence reads: CASSHVQGAYHEAFF. For the CDR3, the DNA is TGTGCCAGCAGCCATGTTCAGGGGGCCTATCATGAAGCTTTCTTT.

The chain recombines TRBV27 with TRBJ2-3; tentatively, D is TRBD2 (6 bases). The CDR3 sequence is 15 residues long. The V gene lost 2 bases and the J gene lost 1 base, with 10 bases spanning the gap. The germline CDR1 and CDR2 sequences are MNHEY and SMNVEV (reference sequence). CDR3 sequence (DNA): TGTGCCAGCAGTTTAAGGCCGGGGGGCACAGATACGCAGTATTTT. Its translation is CASSLRPGGTDTQYF.

CDR3 protein: CASSQEGAGHDNEQFF. The CDR3 DNA is TGCGCCAGCAGCCAAGAAGGAGCCGGGCATGACAATGAGCAGTTCTTC. This chain uses TRBV4-1 with TRBJ2-1; no clear D. CDR3 length: 16 residues. Trimming stripped 0 bases from V and 5 bases from J, with 14 bases between. Per germline, CDR1 MGHRA and CDR2 YSYEKL.

The chain uses TRBV6-1 and TRBJ1-2; D gene unclear. The CDR3 has 14 amino acids. Trimming left V 2 bases short and J 0 bases short, with 7 bases between. Per the germline V gene, CDR1 is MNHNS and CDR2 is SASEGT. This CDR3 reads CASSELPANYGYTF. CDR3 in DNA: TGTGCCAGCAGTGAATTACCTGCTAACTATGGCTACACCTTC.